This T cell receptor (beta chain) was documented in a study of Tregs in tolerant kidney transplant recipients. The study, taken as a whole, reports: Biological reproducibility was not directly addressed, but technical replication error appeared minimal. Few patients were studied, so findings need validation in larger groups.

Data came from immunoSEQ multiplex PCR; TCRdb stores just in-frame clones and leaves some out. The table records 110,000 or so clones, around 90% of them present only once. Notes on this clone: Its antigen is unidentified.

The receptor was derived from a human donor who received a combined kidney and bone marrow transplant. This specimen consisted of CD4+ T cells from blood, obtained before the transplant.

The CDR3 sequence: CASSLGGNTGELFF. Written as DNA, the CDR3 is TGTGCCAGCAGCTTAGGCGGGAACACCGGGGAGCTGTTTTTT. The chain links TRBV11-3 to TRBJ2-2; D is undetermined. CDR1 and CDR2 (germline): SGHNT, YENEEA. V lost 1 base and J lost 1, with 4 bases in between. The CDR3 is made up of 14 amino acids.